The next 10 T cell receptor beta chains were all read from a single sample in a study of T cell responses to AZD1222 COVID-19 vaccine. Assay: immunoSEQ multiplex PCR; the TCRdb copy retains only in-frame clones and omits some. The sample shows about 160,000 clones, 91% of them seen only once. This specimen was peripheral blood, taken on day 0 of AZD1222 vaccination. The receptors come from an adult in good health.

The CDR3 DNA sequence: TGTGCCAGCAGCTTAGCCACGGGGAATTCACCCCTCCACTTT. Translation gives CASSLATGNSPLHF. The V call is TRBV7-2, the J call TRBJ1-6, with D hard to call. V dropped 0 bases and J dropped 7 bases, with 7 bases sitting between them. This CDR3 contains 14 residues. In germline, CDR1 is SGHTA, CDR2 FQGNSA.

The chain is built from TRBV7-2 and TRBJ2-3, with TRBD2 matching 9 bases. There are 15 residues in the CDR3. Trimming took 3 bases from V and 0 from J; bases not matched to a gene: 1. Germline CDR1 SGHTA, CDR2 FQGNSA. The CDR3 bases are TGTGCCAGCAGCTTCGCGGGAGGGAGCACAGATACGCAGTATTTT. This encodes CASSFAGGSTDTQYF.

The CDR3, as DNA: TGTGCCTGGAGTACGTCGAGACAGGGTTCACGCGGCTACACCTTC. Protein: CAWSTSRQGSRGYTF. The chain uses TRBV30 and TRBJ1-2, with 7 bases that match TRBD1. V lost 2 bases to trimming and J lost 8 bases; unmatched junction nucleotides: 14. Germline assignment: CDR1 GTSNPN and CDR2 SVGIG (reference sequence). The CDR3 loop spans 15 amino acids.

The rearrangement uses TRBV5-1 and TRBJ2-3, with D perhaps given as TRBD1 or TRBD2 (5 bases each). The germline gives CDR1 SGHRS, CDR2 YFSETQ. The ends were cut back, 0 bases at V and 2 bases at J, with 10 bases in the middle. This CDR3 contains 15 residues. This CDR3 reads CASSLVGGTTDTQYF. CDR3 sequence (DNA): TGCGCCAGCAGCTTGGTTGGGGGAACCACAGATACGCAGTATTTT.

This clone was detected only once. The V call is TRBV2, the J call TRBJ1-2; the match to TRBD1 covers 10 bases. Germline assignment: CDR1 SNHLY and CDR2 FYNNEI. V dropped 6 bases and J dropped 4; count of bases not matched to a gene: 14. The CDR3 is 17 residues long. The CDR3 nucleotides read TGTGCCAGCAGCGACTCGGGGACAGGGGACGGGGGCTATGGCTACACCTTC. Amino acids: CASSDSGTGDGGYGYTF.

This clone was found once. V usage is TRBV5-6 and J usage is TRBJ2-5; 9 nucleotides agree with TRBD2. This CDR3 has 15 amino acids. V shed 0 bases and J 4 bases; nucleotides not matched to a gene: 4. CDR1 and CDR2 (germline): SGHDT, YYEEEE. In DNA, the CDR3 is TGTGCCAGCAGCTTGGGCGGGGGGGCTGGAGAGACCCAGTACTTC. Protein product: CASSLGGGAGETQYF.

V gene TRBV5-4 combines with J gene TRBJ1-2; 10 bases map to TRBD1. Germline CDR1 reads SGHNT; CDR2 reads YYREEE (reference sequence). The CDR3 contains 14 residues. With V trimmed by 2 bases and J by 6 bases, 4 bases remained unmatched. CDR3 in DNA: TGTGCCAGCAGCTTAGGGACAGGGGTAAATGGCTACACCTTC. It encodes CASSLGTGVNGYTF. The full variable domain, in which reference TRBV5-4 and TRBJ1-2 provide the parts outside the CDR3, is ETGVTQSPTHLIKTRGQQVTLRCSSQSGHNTVSWYQQALGQGPQFIFQYYREEENGRGNFPPRFSGLQFPNYSSELNVNALELDDSALYLCASSLGTGVNGYTFGSGTRLTVV.

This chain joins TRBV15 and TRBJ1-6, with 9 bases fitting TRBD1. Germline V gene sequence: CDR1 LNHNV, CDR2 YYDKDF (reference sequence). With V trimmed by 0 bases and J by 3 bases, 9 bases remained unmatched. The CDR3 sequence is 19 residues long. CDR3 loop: CATSRDRGQGSIYNSPLHF. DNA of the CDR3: TGTGCCACCAGCAGAGATCGAGGACAGGGGTCAATCTATAATTCACCCCTCCACTTT. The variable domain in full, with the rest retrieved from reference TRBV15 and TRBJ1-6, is DAMVIQNPRYQVTQFGKPVTLSCSQTLNHNVMYWYQQKSSQAPKLLFHYYDKDFNNEADTPDNFQSRRPNTSFCFLDIRSPGLGDTAMYLCATSRDRGQGSIYNSPLHFGNGTRLTVT.

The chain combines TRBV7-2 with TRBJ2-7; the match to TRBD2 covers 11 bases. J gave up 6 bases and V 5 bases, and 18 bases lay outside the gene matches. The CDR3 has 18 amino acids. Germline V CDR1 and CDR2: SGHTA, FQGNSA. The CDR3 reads CASSPQTSGTPRGGEQYF. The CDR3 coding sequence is TGTGCCAGCAGCCCACAGACTAGCGGGACCCCCCGGGGCGGCGAGCAGTACTTC.

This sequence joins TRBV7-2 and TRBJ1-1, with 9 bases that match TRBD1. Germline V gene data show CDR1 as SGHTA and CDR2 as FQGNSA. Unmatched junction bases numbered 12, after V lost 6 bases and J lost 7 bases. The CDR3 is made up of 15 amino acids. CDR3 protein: CASSISGTGSGEAFF. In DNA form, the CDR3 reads TGTGCCAGCAGTATCTCCGGGACAGGGTCAGGTGAAGCTTTCTTT.